A single sample gave rise to the 18 T cell receptor beta chains below, sequenced in a study of cytomegalovirus exposure and HLA in healthy donors. The study ran its PCR with 60 Vbeta and 13 Jbeta primers. The protocol was immunoSEQ multiplex PCR, while the TCRdb copy is restricted to in-frame clones and leaves out a portion. The sample consists of about 190,000 clones, about 81% of them appearing once. The source material was PBMCs. All receptors come from a woman aged 18-29 years in good health and CMV-seronegative.

V gene TRBV5-1 combines with J gene TRBJ2-1; D is perhaps TRBD2 (7 bases). CDR1 and CDR2 from the germline V gene are SGHRS and YFSETQ. CDR3 size: 15 residues. The ends were cut back, 8 bases at V and 0 bases at J, with 15 bases in the middle. The CDR3 coding sequence is TGCGCCAGTACTGGGGGGGCAAGCTCCTACAATGAGCAGTTCTTC. Translation: CASTGGASSYNEQFF.

This chain links TRBV19 with TRBJ1-1; 7 nucleotides line up with TRBD1. V lost 7 bases, J lost 0 bases, and 2 bases stayed unmatched. Per the germline V gene, CDR1 is LNHDA and CDR2 is SQIVND (reference sequence). This CDR3 has 13 amino acids. CDR3 nucleotide sequence: TGTGCCAGTAAGGGGGCTATGAACACTGAAGCTTTCTTT. This gives the protein CASKGAMNTEAFF.

The chain has TRBV27 and TRBJ1-2; TRBD1 matches 11 bases. This CDR3 comprises 16 residues. Germline V gene data show CDR1 as MNHEY and CDR2 as SMNVEV (reference sequence). V was clipped by 8 bases and J by 3 bases; unmatched bases: 11. CDR3 loop: CASYNPGQGVYYGYTF. CDR3 in DNA: TGTGCCAGCTATAATCCGGGACAGGGGGTTTACTATGGCTACACCTTC.

CDR3 in amino acids: CASSRTSGGVTDTQYF. The CDR3 DNA reads TGCGCCAGCAGCAGAACTAGCGGGGGGGTCACAGATACGCAGTATTTT. This sequence joins TRBV5-1 and TRBJ2-3, with 13 bases lining up with TRBD2. V shed 4 bases and J 2 bases; nucleotides not matched to a gene: 4. The CDR3 is 16 residues long. Germline V gene sequence: CDR1 SGHRS, CDR2 YFSETQ.

V usage is TRBV5-4 and J usage is TRBJ2-7; D may be TRBD2 (5 bases). This CDR3 has 14 residues. Germline V gene lookup returns CDR1 SGHNT and CDR2 YYREEE (reference sequence). V lost 3 bases, J lost 4 bases, and 14 bases lay in between. CDR3 residues: CASSYDNGVYEQYF. In DNA form, the CDR3 reads TGTGCCAGCAGCTACGACAACGGGGTGTACGAGCAGTACTTC.

A note on this clone: The junction departs from the called germline gene at one end, perhaps through a read error. In DNA, the CDR3 is TGTTCCAGCAGCGGACAGGGGCAGCAGTACTTC. As protein: CSSSGQGQQYF. V usage is TRBV7-9 and J usage is TRBJ2-7; 9 nucleotides align to TRBD1. The germline gives CDR1 SEHNR, CDR2 FQNEAQ (reference sequence). This CDR3 region has 11 residues.

The rearrangement uses TRBV7-3 and TRBJ2-1; TRBD2 matches 14 bases. The germline gives CDR1 SGHTA, CDR2 FQGTGA. The V gene end was trimmed by 4 bases and the J gene end by 8 bases; junction bases not matched to a gene: 4. The CDR3 is made up of 15 amino acids. The CDR3 region has the DNA TGTGCCAGCAGCTCCGGGACTAGCGGGAGCGATGAGCAGTTCTTC. The encoded protein is CASSSGTSGSDEQFF.

About this clone: Other DNA sequences in the same sample also yield this CDR3. The genes are TRBV7-8 and TRBJ1-2; 7 bases map to TRBD1. CDR1 SGHVS and CDR2 FQNEAQ come from the germline V gene. The J segment lost 6 bases and the V segment lost 4 bases, leaving 2 bases of the junction unmatched. This CDR3 comprises 12 residues. This CDR3 reads CASSYRGDGYTF. Here the CDR3 DNA reads TGTGCCAGCAGCTACAGGGGAGATGGCTACACCTTC.

The rearrangement uses TRBV5-8 and TRBJ2-7; maybe TRBD1 (6 bases). Trimming removed 3 bases at V and 6 bases at J, with 16 bases between. The CDR3 length is 14 residues. Germline-derived CDR1 and CDR2 are SGHTS and YDEGEE. The DNA of the CDR3 is TGTGCCAGCAGCTGGGGGACAAGGGGCGCCGAGCAGTACTTC. Protein product: CASSWGTRGAEQYF.

This chain connects TRBV28 to TRBJ1-2; D is unresolved. V lost 5 bases and J lost 3, with 10 bases in between. The CDR3 loop spans 13 amino acids. The germline gives CDR1 MDHEN, CDR2 SYDVKM. The CDR3 DNA reads TGTGCCAGCAGTCTCCGGGAGTACTATGGCTACACCTTC. Its protein is CASSLREYYGYTF.

This clone was picked up a small number of times. The genes are TRBV19 and TRBJ1-1; D might be TRBD1 (5 bases). The V gene lost 8 bases and the J gene lost 5 bases, with 9 bases spanning the gap. The CDR3 length is 11 residues. The germline CDR1 and CDR2 sequences are LNHDA and SQIVND (reference sequence). The CDR3 nucleotides read TGTGCCAGTTTCGGGGGGACTGAAGCTTTCTTT. This sequence encodes CASFGGTEAFF.

The chain has TRBV6-1 and TRBJ1-1; TRBD1 aligns across 8 bases. The V gene's germline CDR1 is MNHNS and CDR2 SASEGT. Trimming removed 1 base from V and 0 bases from J; junction bases left unmatched: 7. The CDR3 covers 17 residues. The CDR3 here is CASSEGLGTGLNTEAFF. CDR3 DNA: TGTGCCAGCAGTGAAGGATTAGGGACAGGCCTGAACACTGAAGCTTTCTTT.

The count of this clone is one. The chain carries TRBV5-8 and TRBJ1-1; perhaps TRBD1 as D (5 bases). Germline V gives CDR1 SGHTS, CDR2 YDEGEE. The CDR3 runs to 11 residues. The V gene lost 7 bases and the J gene lost 7 bases, with 11 bases spanning the gap. The CDR3 DNA is TGTGCCAGCGGGGGGTGGGATGAAGCTTTCTTT. Translated: CASGGWDEAFF.

This chain joins TRBV29-1 and TRBJ2-1; 12 bases map to TRBD2. Per germline, CDR1 SQVTM and CDR2 ANQGSEA. V lost 7 bases, J lost 6 bases, and 4 bases stayed unmatched. The CDR3 is made up of 13 amino acids. The CDR3 loop is CSGKLAGGNEQFF. Here the CDR3 DNA reads TGCAGCGGCAAACTAGCGGGAGGCAATGAGCAGTTCTTC.

This chain links TRBV13 with TRBJ1-5; TRBD1 is a possible D gene (5 bases). The CDR3 spans 13 residues. Germline V lookup: CDR1 PRHDT, CDR2 FYEKMQ (reference sequence). V dropped 5 bases and J dropped 7 bases, with 12 bases sitting between them. The CDR3: CASSRGTGQPQHF. The DNA for the CDR3 is TGTGCCAGCAGCCGGGGGACGGGCCAGCCCCAGCATTTT.

The rearrangement uses TRBV5-1 and TRBJ1-4; D is perhaps TRBD1 (6 bases). The length of the CDR3 is 18 residues. Germline CDR1 reads SGHRS; CDR2 reads YFSETQ. With 5 bases removed from V and 0 bases from J, the gap between germline ends came to 20 bases. CDR3 bases: TGCGCCAGCAGTTATGGACAGCTCTTTAGTGCAACTAATGAAAAACTGTTTTTT. Protein: CASSYGQLFSATNEKLFF.

The J gene is TRBJ2-1, the V gene TRBV6-6; perhaps TRBD2 as D (7 bases). V was clipped by 6 bases and J by 7 bases, with 16 bases between them. Germline V lookup: CDR1 MNHNY, CDR2 SVGAGI (reference sequence). This CDR3 is built from 14 residues. CDR3 sequence: CASRGGGWGNEQFF. DNA for the CDR3: TGTGCCAGCAGAGGGGGGGGGTGGGGAAATGAGCAGTTCTTC.

The rearrangement joins TRBV5-4 to TRBJ1-2; perhaps TRBD1 as D (5 bases). Germline V gives CDR1 SGHNT, CDR2 YYREEE (reference sequence). This CDR3 has 15 residues. The ends were cut back, 2 bases at V and 1 base at J, with 12 bases in the middle. The CDR3 here is CASSLGRQGNYGYTF. The CDR3 coding sequence is TGTGCCAGCAGCTTAGGGCGGCAGGGTAACTATGGCTACACCTTC.